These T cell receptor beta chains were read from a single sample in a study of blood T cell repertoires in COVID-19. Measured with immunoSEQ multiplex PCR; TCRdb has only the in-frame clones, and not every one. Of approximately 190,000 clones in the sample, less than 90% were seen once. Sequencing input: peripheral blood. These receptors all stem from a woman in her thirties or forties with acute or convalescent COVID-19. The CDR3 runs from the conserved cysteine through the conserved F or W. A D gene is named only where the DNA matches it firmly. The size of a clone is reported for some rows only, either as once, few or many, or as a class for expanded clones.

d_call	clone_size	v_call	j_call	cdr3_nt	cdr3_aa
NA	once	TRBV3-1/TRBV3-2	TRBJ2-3	TGTGCCAGCAGCCAAGGGGCAGGCGTAGATACGCAGTATTTT	CASSQGAGVDTQYF
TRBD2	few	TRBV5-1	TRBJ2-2	TGCGCCAGCAGCGGGCAACTAGCGGGGGACACCGGGGAGCTGTTTTTT	CASSGQLAGDTGELFF
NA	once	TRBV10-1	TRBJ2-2	TGCGCCAGCAGTGTCTGCGGGCAGGAGATGGCCCGCCTTAACCGGGAGCTGTTTTTT	CASSVCGQEMARLNRELFF
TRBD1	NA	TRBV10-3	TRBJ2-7	TGTGCCATCAGTGAGTTGGACAGGAGAGGAGAGCAGTACTTC	CAISELDRRGEQYF
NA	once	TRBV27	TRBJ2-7	TGTGCCAGCAGTTTATCGGAGGGGTCGACCTACGAGCAGTACTTC	CASSLSEGSTYEQYF
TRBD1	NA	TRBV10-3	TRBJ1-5	TGTGCCATCAGTGAAAAACAGGGGGCTCAGCCCCAGCATTTT	CAISEKQGAQPQHF
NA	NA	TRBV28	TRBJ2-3	TGTGCCAGCTCCCCGTTGCAGGTCACAGATACGCAGTATTTT	CASSPLQVTDTQYF
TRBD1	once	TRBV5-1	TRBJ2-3	TGCGCCAGCAGCCCAAGACAGGGGAGCACAGATACGCAGTATTTT	CASSPRQGSTDTQYF
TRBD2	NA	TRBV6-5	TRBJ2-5	TGTGCCAGCAGTTACGGGGGGGACGGGACCCAGTACTTC	CASSYGGDGTQYF
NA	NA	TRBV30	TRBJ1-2	TGTGCCTGGAGCGTATCACAGGGAAGGGGCTACACCTTC	CAWSVSQGRGYTF
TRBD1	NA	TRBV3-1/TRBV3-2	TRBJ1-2	TGTGCCAGCAGCCACCCCGACAGGGACTATGGCTACACCTTC	CASSHPDRDYGYTF
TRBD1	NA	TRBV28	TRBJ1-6	TGTGCCAGCAGTTCCGGGACAGGGAATTCACCCCTCCACTTT	CASSSGTGNSPLHF
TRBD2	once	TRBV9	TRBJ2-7	TGTGCCAGCAGCGGGGCCGGGACTAGCGGGCCGAGCTCCTACGAGCAGTACTTC	CASSGAGTSGPSSYEQYF
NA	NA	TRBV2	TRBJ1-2	TGTGCCAGCTACCTAGAGCGTCCTAACTATGGCTACACCTTC	CASYLERPNYGYTF